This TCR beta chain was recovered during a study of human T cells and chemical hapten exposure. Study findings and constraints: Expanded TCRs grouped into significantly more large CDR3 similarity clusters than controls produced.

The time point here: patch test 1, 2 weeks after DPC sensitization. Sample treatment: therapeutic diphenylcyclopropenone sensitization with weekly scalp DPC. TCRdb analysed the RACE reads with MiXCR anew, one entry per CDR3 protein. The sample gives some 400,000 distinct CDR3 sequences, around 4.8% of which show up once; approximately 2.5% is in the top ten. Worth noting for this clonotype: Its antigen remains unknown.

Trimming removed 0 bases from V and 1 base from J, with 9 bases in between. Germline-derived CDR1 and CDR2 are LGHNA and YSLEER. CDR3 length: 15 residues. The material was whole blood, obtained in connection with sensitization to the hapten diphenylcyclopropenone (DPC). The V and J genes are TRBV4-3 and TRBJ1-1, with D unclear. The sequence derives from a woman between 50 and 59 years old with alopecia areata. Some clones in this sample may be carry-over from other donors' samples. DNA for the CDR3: TGCGCCAGCAGCCAAGATTGGCCCCAGAACACTGAAGCTTTCTTT. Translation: CASSQDWPQNTEAFF.